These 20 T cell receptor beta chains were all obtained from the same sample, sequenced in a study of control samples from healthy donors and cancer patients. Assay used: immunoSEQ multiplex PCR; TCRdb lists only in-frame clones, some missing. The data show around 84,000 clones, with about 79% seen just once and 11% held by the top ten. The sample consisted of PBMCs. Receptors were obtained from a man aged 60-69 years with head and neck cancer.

CDR3 in DNA: TGTGCCAGCAGCGTAGGGGGACTAGGATCCTACAATGAGCAGTTCTTC. It is translated as CASSVGGLGSYNEQFF. V gene TRBV9 combines with J gene TRBJ2-1; the match to TRBD2 covers 8 bases. CDR3 length: 16 residues. Germline trimming cut 0 bases from V and 1 base from J; bases unmatched to any gene: 3. The germline V gene encodes CDR1 SGDLS and CDR2 YYNGEE.

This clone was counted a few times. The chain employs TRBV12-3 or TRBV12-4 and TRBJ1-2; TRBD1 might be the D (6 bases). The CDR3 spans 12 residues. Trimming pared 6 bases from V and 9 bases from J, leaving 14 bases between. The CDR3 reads CASSHLRGSYTF. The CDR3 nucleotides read TGTGCCAGCAGCCATCTTAGGGGGAGCTACACCTTC.

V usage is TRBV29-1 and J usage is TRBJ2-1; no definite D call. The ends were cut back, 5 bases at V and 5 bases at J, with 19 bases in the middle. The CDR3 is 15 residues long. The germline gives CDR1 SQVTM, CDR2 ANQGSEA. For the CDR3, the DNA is TGCAGCGTTCGAGGAGTCCTAGTGGGGAACAATGAGCAGTTCTTC. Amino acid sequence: CSVRGVLVGNNEQFF.

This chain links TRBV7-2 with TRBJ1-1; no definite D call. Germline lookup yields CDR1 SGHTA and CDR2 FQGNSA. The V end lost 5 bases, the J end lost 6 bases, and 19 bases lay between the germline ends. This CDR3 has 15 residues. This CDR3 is CASSTRAARGSEAFF. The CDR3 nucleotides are TGTGCCAGCAGCACCCGGGCCGCTAGAGGATCTGAAGCTTTCTTT. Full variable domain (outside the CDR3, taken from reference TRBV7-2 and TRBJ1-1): GAGVSQSPSNKVTEKGKDVELRCDPISGHTALYWYRQSLGQGLEFLIYFQGNSAPDKSGLPSDRFSAERTGGSVSTLTIQRTQQEDSAVYLCASSTRAARGSEAFFGQGTRLTVV.

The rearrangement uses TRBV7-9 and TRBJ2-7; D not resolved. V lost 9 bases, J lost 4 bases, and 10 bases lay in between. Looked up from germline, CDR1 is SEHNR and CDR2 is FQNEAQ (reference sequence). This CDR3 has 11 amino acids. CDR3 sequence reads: CASWGGYEQYF. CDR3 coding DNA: TGTGCCAGTTGGGGTGGGTACGAGCAGTACTTC.

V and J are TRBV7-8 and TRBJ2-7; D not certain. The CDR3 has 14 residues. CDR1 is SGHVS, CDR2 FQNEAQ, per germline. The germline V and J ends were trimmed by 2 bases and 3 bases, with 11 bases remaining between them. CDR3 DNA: TGTGCCAGCAGCTTACAAGGTCTATTCTACGAGCAGTACTTC. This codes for CASSLQGLFYEQYF.

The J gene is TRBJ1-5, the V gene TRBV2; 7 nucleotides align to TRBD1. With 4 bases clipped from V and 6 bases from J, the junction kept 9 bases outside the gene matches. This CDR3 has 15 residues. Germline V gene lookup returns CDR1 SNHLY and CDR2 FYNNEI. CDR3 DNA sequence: TGTGCCAGCAGTGTTGGTGAGACAGGGTTTCAGCCCCAGCATTTT. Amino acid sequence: CASSVGETGFQPQHF.

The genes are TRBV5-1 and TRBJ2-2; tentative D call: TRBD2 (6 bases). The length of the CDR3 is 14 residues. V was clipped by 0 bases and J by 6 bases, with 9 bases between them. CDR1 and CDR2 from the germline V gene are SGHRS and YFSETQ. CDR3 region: CASSLGLVAGELFF. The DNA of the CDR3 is TGCGCCAGCAGCTTGGGACTAGTCGCCGGGGAGCTGTTTTTT.

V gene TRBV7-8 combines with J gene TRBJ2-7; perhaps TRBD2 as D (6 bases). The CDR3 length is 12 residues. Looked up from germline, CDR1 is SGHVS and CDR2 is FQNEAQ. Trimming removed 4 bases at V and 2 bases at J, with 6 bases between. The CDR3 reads CASSWGAYEQYF. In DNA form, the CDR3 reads TGTGCCAGCAGCTGGGGGGCCTACGAGCAGTACTTC.

In nucleotides, the CDR3 is TGTGCCAGCGGATACTACGAGCAGTACTTC. Protein sequence: CASGYYEQYF. The V call is TRBV25-1, the J call TRBJ2-7; D remains ambiguous. The ends were cut back, 8 bases at V and 3 bases at J, with 5 bases in the middle. The CDR3 totals 10 residues. The germline CDR1 and CDR2 sequences are MGHDK and SYGVNS.

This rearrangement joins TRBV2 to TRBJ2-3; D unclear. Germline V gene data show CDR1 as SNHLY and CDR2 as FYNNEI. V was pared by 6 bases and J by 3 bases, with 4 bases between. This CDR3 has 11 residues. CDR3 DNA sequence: TGTGCCAGCAGGGAAACAGATACGCAGTATTTT. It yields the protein CASRETDTQYF.

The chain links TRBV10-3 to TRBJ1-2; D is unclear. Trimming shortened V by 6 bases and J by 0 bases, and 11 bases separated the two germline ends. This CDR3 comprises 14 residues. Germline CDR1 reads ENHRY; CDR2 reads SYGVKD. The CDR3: CAIRSGGSNYGYTF. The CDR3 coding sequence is TGTGCCATCAGATCGGGAGGCTCTAACTATGGCTACACCTTC.

The CDR3 region is CASSLWQGTEAFF. The DNA for the CDR3 is TGTGCCAGCAGTTTATGGCAGGGCACTGAAGCTTTCTTT. This chain links TRBV27 with TRBJ1-1, with TRBD1 as a possible D gene (5 bases). CDR3 length: 13 residues. With 1 base removed from V and 4 bases from J, the gap between germline ends came to 7 bases. CDR1 and CDR2 (germline): MNHEY, SMNVEV (reference sequence).

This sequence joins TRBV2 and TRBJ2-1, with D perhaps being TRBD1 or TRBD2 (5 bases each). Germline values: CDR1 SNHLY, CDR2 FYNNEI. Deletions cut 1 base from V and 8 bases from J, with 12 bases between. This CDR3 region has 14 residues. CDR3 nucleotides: TGTGCCAGCAGTGAAGAGAGGGGAACGGATGAGCAGTTCTTC. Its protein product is CASSEERGTDEQFF.

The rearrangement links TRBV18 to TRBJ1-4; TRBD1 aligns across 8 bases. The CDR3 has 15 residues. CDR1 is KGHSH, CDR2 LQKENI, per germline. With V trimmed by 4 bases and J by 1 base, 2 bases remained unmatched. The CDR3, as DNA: TGTGCCAGCTCACGAGGGACAGGAACTAATGAAAAACTGTTTTTT. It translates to CASSRGTGTNEKLFF.

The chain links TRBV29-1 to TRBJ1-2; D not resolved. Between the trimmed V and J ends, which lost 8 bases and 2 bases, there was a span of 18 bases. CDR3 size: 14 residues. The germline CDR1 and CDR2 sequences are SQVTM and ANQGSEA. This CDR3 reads CSLGRGEGNYGYTF. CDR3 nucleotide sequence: TGCAGCCTTGGGCGGGGAGAAGGAAACTATGGCTACACCTTC.

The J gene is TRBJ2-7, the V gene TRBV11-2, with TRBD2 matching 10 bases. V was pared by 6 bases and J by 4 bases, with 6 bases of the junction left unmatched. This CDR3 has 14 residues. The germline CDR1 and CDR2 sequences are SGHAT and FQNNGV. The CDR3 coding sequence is TGTGCCAGCAGTCAACTAGCGGGATTTTACGAGCAGTACTTC. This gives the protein CASSQLAGFYEQYF.

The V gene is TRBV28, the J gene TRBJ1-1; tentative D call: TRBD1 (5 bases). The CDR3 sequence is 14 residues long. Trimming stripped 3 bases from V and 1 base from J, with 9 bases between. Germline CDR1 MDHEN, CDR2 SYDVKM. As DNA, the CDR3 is TGTGCCAGCAGTTTCTACAGGCCGAACACTGAAGCTTTCTTT. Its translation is CASSFYRPNTEAFF.

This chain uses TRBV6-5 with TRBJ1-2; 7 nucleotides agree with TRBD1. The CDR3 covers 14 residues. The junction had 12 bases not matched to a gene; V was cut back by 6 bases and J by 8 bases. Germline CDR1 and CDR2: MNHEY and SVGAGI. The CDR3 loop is CASRQGTAKRGYTF. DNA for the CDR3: TGTGCCAGCAGACAAGGGACAGCCAAGAGGGGCTACACCTTC.

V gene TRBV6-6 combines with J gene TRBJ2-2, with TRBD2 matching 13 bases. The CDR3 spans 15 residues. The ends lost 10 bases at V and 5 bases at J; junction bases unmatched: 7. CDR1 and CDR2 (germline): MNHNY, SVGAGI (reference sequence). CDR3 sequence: CATRTSGRGTGELFF. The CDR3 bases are TGTGCCACCCGGACTAGCGGGAGAGGGACCGGGGAGCTGTTTTTT.